These T cell receptor beta chains were read from a single sample in a study of CD8 T cells in Susac syndrome. TCRdb ran MiXCR on the immunoSEQ multiplex PCR reads and lists one entry per CDR3 protein. The sample holds around 150,000 distinct CDR3 sequences, 95% seen once. The sequencing input was CD8+ T cells from PBMCs. The receptors shown here come from a human donor with Susac syndrome. Both conserved end residues are part of each CDR3. The D gene is left open where the match is weak. Rows may omit the clone size; those that give it use once, few, many or a size class.

v_gene	abundance	d_gene	j_gene	CDR3nt	CDR3aa
TRBV5-4	few	TRBD2	TRBJ2-1	TGTGCCAGCAGCCCCCGTGGGGGGGATGAGCAGTTCTTC	CASSPRGGDEQFF
TRBV9	.	.	TRBJ1-2	TGTGCCAGCAGCGCCGGAGGGGGAAACTATGGCTACACCTTC	CASSAGGGNYGYTF
TRBV3-1	.	TRBD2	TRBJ2-1	TGTGCCAGCAGCCAAGTATCTCGAACTAGCGGGACCTACAATGAGCAGTTCTTC	CASSQVSRTSGTYNEQFF
TRBV7-9	.	TRBD2	TRBJ2-5	TGTGCCAGCAGCTTAGCTAGCGGGAGGACGGAGACCCAGTACTTC	CASSLASGRTETQYF
TRBV11-2	.	TRBD2	TRBJ2-5	TGTGCCAGCAGCTTCGACTACCGGGGGGCCCAGTACTTC	CASSFDYRGAQYF
TRBV27	.	TRBD2	TRBJ2-7	TGTGCCAGCAGTACAAGGATAGCGGGAGACACCTACGAGCAGTACTTC	CASSTRIAGDTYEQYF
TRBV7-9	.	TRBD2	TRBJ2-7	TGTGCCAGCAGCTTACGACTAGCGGGAGGGACCCTCTCCTACGAGCAGTACTTC	CASSLRLAGGTLSYEQYF
TRBV19	.	TRBD2	TRBJ2-1	TGTGCCAGTAGTACGGGGACTAGCGGGAGGTCGGATGAGCAGTTCTTC	CASSTGTSGRSDEQFF
TRBV7-9	.	.	TRBJ1-1	TGTGCCAGCAGCGCCTCCCTGGGGACTGAAGCTTTCTTT	CASSASLGTEAFF
TRBV6-6	.	.	TRBJ1-5	TGTGCCAGCAGTTACTCGCGTCAGCCCCAGCATTTT	CASSYSRQPQHF
TRBV4-1	.	.	TRBJ2-1	TGCGCCAGCAGCTACGGGGATGAGCAGCTCTTC	CASSYGDEQLF
TRBV29-1	.	.	TRBJ1-2	TGCAGCGTTGAGGGTTCCCTATCGGACTTCGGCTATGGCTACACCTTC	CSVEGSLSDFGYGYTF
TRBV27	.	TRBD2	TRBJ2-1	TGTGCCAGCAGTTCACTAGCGGCTTACAATGAGCAGTTCTTC	CASSSLAAYNEQFF
TRBV12-3/TRBV12-4	.	TRBD1	TRBJ1-2	TGTGCCAGCAGGCTTGGGCAGGGGGCGCGAGGCTACACCTTC	CASRLGQGARGYTF
TRBV9	.	.	TRBJ1-2	TGTGCCAGCAGCGGGGGACGACAGAGGAACTATGGCTACACCTTC	CASSGGRQRNYGYTF
TRBV29-1	.	.	TRBJ1-2	TGCAGCGTTGAGATGACGTCCCAACAGGGAGCTAACTATGGCTACACCTTC	CSVEMTSQQGANYGYTF
TRBV24-1	once	.	TRBJ2-1	TGTGCCACCGAACAGGGTCCTGAGCAGTTCTTC	CATEQGPEQFF
TRBV20-1	.	TRBD2	TRBJ2-7	TGCAGTGCTAGAGATTTTGTAGCGGGGAACTACGAGCAGTACTTC	CSARDFVAGNYEQYF
TRBV12-3/TRBV12-4	.	TRBD1	TRBJ1-2	TGTGCCAGCGGTTGGGACAGGCGCTATGGCTACACCTTC	CASGWDRRYGYTF
TRBV5-4	.	TRBD1	TRBJ2-7	TGTGCCAGCAGTTGGGGACAGGGGGTCAACGAGCAGTACTTC	CASSWGQGVNEQYF
TRBV15	.	.	TRBJ1-3	TGTGCCACCAGTTTCTCTGGAAACACCATATATTTT	CATSFSGNTIYF
TRBV20-1	.	TRBD2	TRBJ2-1	TGCAGTGCTAGCGCGGGACTAGCGGATATTGAGCAGTTCTTC	CSASAGLADIEQFF
TRBV30	.	.	TRBJ1-2	TGTGCCTGGAGTCCGGGACTCGAAACGTGCTACACCTTC	CAWSPGLETCYTF
TRBV11-1	.	TRBD2	TRBJ2-1	TGTGCCAGCAGCCCCGGACTAGCGCTGATAAATGAGCAGTTCTTC	CASSPGLALINEQFF
TRBV3-1	once	.	TRBJ2-1	TGTGCCAGCAGCCAGTTCGAGGTACAGCAAAACAATGAGCAGTTCTTC	CASSQFEVQQNNEQFF
TRBV6-5	.	.	TRBJ2-5	TGTGCCAGCAGGCCACTAGCCGAAGAGACCCAGTACTTC	CASRPLAEETQYF
TRBV5-1	.	.	TRBJ1-2	TGCGCCAGCAGCTTGGCAGGGTTTCATGGCTACACCTTC	CASSLAGFHGYTF
TRBV27	.	.	TRBJ2-5	TGTGCCAGCAGTTTATCCTCGGGGGAGGAGACCCAGTACTTC	CASSLSSGEETQYF
TRBV14	.	TRBD1	TRBJ1-5	TGTGCCAGCAGCCACCCCCCTCGGGACAGCAGCAATCAGCCCCAGCATTTT	CASSHPPRDSSNQPQHF
TRBV20-1	.	TRBD2	TRBJ2-7	TGCAGTGCCGTCACTAGCGGGGCGTACGAGCAGTACTTC	CSAVTSGAYEQYF
TRBV3-1	.	.	TRBJ2-7	TGTGCCAGCAGCGGAACAGCTACCTACGAGCAGTACTTC	CASSGTATYEQYF
TRBV3-1	.	.	TRBJ2-1	TGTGCCAGCAGCCAAGAAAGGGCGGGATACAATGAGCAGTTCTTC	CASSQERAGYNEQFF
TRBV6-5	.	TRBD1	TRBJ2-1	TGTGCCAGCAGTTACTCGAACAGGGGGCCATACAATGAGCAGTTCTTC	CASSYSNRGPYNEQFF
TRBV20-1	.	TRBD1	TRBJ1-3	TGCAGTGCCTGGGACAGGGTACTTGGAAACACCATATATTTT	CSAWDRVLGNTIYF
TRBV3-1	.	.	TRBJ1-1	TGTGCCAGCAGCCAAGATGCGGGGAGGACGGTTGTCCCTATCACTGAAGCTTTCTTT	CASSQDAGRTVVPITEAFF
TRBV5-4	.	TRBD2	TRBJ2-1	TGTGCCAGCCGGCCTAGCGGCGAGGATGAGCAGTTCTTC	CASRPSGEDEQFF
TRBV4-1	.	.	TRBJ2-5	TGCGCCAGCAGCCCGATAACGGGTAGCGGGACCCAGTACTTC	CASSPITGSGTQYF
TRBV4-1	.	.	TRBJ2-3	TGCGCCAGCAGCCAAGCCGGCCAGGGGCTAGATACGCAGTATTTT	CASSQAGQGLDTQYF
TRBV7-9	.	.	TRBJ2-3	TGTGCCAGCAGCCCGCCCAGAAAAGCAGATACGCAGTATTTT	CASSPPRKADTQYF
TRBV6-5	.	TRBD1	TRBJ1-4	TGTGCCAGCAGCCTCGGGACAGCGAGGGGAGAAAAACTGTTTTTT	CASSLGTARGEKLFF
TRBV13	.	.	TRBJ2-1	TGTGCCAGCAGCCCCCTCCCAGCGCCTATCTACAATGAGCAGTTCTTC	CASSPLPAPIYNEQFF
TRBV11-3	.	TRBD1	TRBJ1-1	TGTGCCAGCAGCGGACAGGGGGGATTATCTGAAGCTTTCTTT	CASSGQGGLSEAFF
TRBV5-4	.	.	TRBJ2-5	TGTGCCAGCAGCTCGAAAAGTAACCAAGAGACCCAGTACTTC	CASSSKSNQETQYF
TRBV30	.	.	TRBJ1-1	TGTGCCTGGAGTGTAACGGCAGGGTATTGGGGCACTGAAGCTTTCTTT	CAWSVTAGYWGTEAFF
TRBV9	.	.	TRBJ1-4	TGTGCCAGCAGCGAGGGTGCAACTAATGAAAAACTGTTTTTT	CASSEGATNEKLFF
TRBV6-5	.	.	TRBJ2-1	TGTGCCAGCAGTCACGGGGACAATGAGCAGTTCTTC	CASSHGDNEQFF
TRBV28	.	TRBD1	TRBJ1-4	TGTGCCAGCAGTCCACAGGGGGCTATGGAAAAACTGTTTTTT	CASSPQGAMEKLFF
TRBV12-3/TRBV12-4	.	.	TRBJ1-1	TGTGCCAGCAGTTTAAGGGGGGAAGCGAACACTGAAGCTTTCTTT	CASSLRGEANTEAFF
TRBV13	.	TRBD2	TRBJ2-2	TGTGCCAGCAGCTCACTAGCGGGGGCGAACACCGGGGAGCTGTTTTTT	CASSSLAGANTGELFF
TRBV2	.	.	TRBJ2-1	TGTGCCAGCAAGGTAGTCGGGGGAATATACAATGAGCAGTTCTTC	CASKVVGGIYNEQFF
TRBV5-1	.	.	TRBJ1-1	TGCGCCAGCAGCTTGGCACAAACCGGGACCCACCTCATGAACACTGAAGCTTTCTTT	CASSLAQTGTHLMNTEAFF